This T cell receptor (beta chain) came from a study of shared clonotypes between healthy human individuals. Germline V lookup: CDR1 SNHLY, CDR2 FYNNEI. There are 16 residues in the CDR3. Trimming took 6 bases from V and 6 from J, leaving 23 bases between them. Assay used: immunoSEQ multiplex PCR; TCRdb lists only in-frame clones, some missing. The table records 2 million to 2.5 million clones, more than 80% of them present only once. Sequenced material: naive CD4+ T cells from PBMCs. Subset of the sample: CD45RA+ positively selected. The chain recombines TRBV2 with TRBJ1-2, with a possible D match to TRBD1 (6 bases). This clonotype was sampled from a man aged 18-30 years in good health. Some clones in this sample may be carry-over from other donors' samples. CDR3 sequence reads: CASRPRTTGQADGYTF. As DNA, the CDR3 is TGTGCCAGCAGACCCCGGACCACAGGGCAGGCAGATGGCTACACCTTC.